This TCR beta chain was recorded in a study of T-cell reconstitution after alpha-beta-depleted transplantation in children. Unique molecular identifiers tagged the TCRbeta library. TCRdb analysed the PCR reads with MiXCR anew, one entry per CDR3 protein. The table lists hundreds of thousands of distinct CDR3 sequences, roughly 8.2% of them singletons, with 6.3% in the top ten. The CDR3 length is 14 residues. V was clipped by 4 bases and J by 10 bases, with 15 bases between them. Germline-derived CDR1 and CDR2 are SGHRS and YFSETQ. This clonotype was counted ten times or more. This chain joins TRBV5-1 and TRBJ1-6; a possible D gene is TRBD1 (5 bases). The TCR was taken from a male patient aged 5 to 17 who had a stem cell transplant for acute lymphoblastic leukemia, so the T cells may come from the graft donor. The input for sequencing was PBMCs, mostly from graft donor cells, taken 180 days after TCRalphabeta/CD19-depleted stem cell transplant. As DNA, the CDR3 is TGCGCCAGCAGCACCGGGCAGGGACCGTCACCCCTCCACTTT. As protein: CASSTGQGPSPLHF. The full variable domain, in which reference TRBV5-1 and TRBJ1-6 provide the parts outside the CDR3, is KAGVTQTPRYLIKTRGQQVTLSCSPISGHRSVSWYQQTPGQGLQFLFEYFSETQRNKGNFPGRFSGRQFSNSRSEMNVSTLELGDSALYLCASSTGQGPSPLHFGNGTRLTVT.